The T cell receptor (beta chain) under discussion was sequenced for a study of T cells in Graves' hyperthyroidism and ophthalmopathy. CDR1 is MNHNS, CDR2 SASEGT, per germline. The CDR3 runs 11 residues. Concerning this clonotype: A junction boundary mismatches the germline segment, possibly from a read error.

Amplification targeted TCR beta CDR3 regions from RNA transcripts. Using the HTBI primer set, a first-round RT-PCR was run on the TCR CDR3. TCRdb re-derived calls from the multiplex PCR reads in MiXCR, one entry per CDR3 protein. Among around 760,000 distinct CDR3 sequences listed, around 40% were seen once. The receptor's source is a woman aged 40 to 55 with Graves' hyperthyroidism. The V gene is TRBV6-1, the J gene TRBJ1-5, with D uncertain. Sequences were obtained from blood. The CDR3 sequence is CASSDSQPHHF. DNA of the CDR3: TGTGCCAGCAGTGACTCTCAGCCCCACCATTTT.